What follows are 3 T cell receptor beta chains derived from one specimen sequenced in a study of Ad26.COV2.S vaccination and SARS-CoV-2 variants. The sample's treatment: about 20 received Ad26.COV2.S at low or high dose, single or two shots; 5 received placebo; per-sample allocation not given. Sampling happened 63 days after the first vaccine or placebo injection. Profiling relied on immunoSEQ multiplex PCR, and the TCRdb table lists in-frame clones only, not all of them. The top ten hold more than 1.5% of the sample, which has approximately 410,000 clones, 80% to 95% seen once. Here the sequenced sample was peripheral blood, taken in a trial of Ad26.COV2.S vaccine versus placebo. The receptors derive from a person aged 18-65 years who received the Ad26.COV2.S COVID-19 vaccine or a placebo.

The V and J genes are TRBV18 and TRBJ1-2; weak D call: TRBD1 (5 bases). V shed 2 bases and J shed 8 bases, with 21 bases lying between them. Germline V gene data show CDR1 as KGHSH and CDR2 as LQKENI. This CDR3 has 16 amino acids. As DNA, the CDR3 is TGTGCCAGCTCACCAGATTCGTCGTGGCCAGGGAGAGGCTACACCTTC. Protein sequence: CASSPDSSWPGRGYTF.

The V gene is TRBV7-6, the J gene TRBJ2-2; 8 bases are shared with TRBD1. Germline-derived CDR1 and CDR2 are SGHVS and FNYEAQ. After removal of 3 bases from V and 1 base from J, the junction contained 1 base not matched to a gene. This CDR3 region has 15 residues. Here the CDR3 DNA reads TGTGCCAGCAGCTTTGGACAGGGGAACACCGGGGAGCTGTTTTTT. Encoded protein: CASSFGQGNTGELFF.

The V and J genes are TRBV3-1 (or the pseudogene TRBV3-2) and TRBJ1-6, with unresolved D. V dropped 1 base and J dropped 5 bases, with 6 bases sitting between them. Germline CDR1 LGHDT, CDR2 YNNKEL (reference sequence). This CDR3 has 14 amino acids. CDR3 bases: TGTGCCAGCAGCCAAGTGCACGATAATTCACCCCTCCACTTT. It translates to CASSQVHDNSPLHF.